These 3 T cell receptor beta chains originate from one sample sequenced in a study of blood T cell repertoires in COVID-19. Measured with immunoSEQ multiplex PCR; TCRdb has only the in-frame clones, and not every one. This table has tens of thousands of clones, under 90% appearing once. The sample consisted of peripheral blood. Receptors were obtained from a woman aged 70-85 years with acute or convalescent COVID-19.

This clone was observed a single time. This sequence joins TRBV6-5 and TRBJ1-1; D is unclear. CDR1 and CDR2 from the germline V gene are MNHEY and SVGAGI. V was pared by 8 bases and J by 4 bases, with 14 bases between. The CDR3 is 13 residues long. The CDR3 DNA reads as TGTGCCAGCGGACGGGAAATGGGCACTGAAGCTTTCTTT. Amino acid sequence: CASGREMGTEAFF.

The chain has TRBV5-6 and TRBJ2-7, with 8 nucleotides matching TRBD1. Germline CDR1 is SGHDT and CDR2 is YYEEEE. This CDR3 comprises 15 residues. Trimming took 4 bases from V and 0 from J; bases not matched to a gene: 6. This CDR3 is CASSPWTGRSYEQYV. The CDR3 DNA reads as TGTGCCAGCAGCCCATGGACAGGGCGCTCCTACGAGCAGTACGTC.

The V call is TRBV3-1 (or the pseudogene TRBV3-2), the J call TRBJ2-3; unclear D gene. Germline loops: CDR1 LGHDT, CDR2 YNNKEL (reference sequence). This CDR3 region has 13 residues. Trimming pared 3 bases from V and 1 base from J, leaving 5 bases between. This CDR3 is CASSQAGTDTQYF. In nucleotides, the CDR3 is TGTGCCAGCAGCCAGGCGGGCACAGATACGCAGTATTTT.